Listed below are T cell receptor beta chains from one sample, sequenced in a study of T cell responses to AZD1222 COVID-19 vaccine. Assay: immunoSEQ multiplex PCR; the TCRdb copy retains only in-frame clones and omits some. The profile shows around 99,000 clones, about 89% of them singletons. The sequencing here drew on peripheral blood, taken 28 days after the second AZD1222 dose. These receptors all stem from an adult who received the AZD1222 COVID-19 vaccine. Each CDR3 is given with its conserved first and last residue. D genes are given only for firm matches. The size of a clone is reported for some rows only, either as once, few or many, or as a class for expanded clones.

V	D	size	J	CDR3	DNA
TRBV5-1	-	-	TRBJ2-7	CASSLDRTYEQYF	TGCGCCAGCAGCTTGGACAGAACCTACGAGCAGTACTTC
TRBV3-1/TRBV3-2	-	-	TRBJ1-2	CASSQLRLGIGYTF	TGTGCCAGCAGCCAACTTCGACTGGGCATCGGCTACACCTTC
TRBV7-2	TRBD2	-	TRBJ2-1	CASSLGLAGPYNEQFF	TGTGCCAGCAGCTTAGGCCTAGCGGGACCCTACAATGAGCAGTTCTTC
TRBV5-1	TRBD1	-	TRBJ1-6	CASSLDRGQNSPLHF	TGCGCCAGCAGCTTAGACAGGGGCCAGAATTCACCCCTCCACTTT
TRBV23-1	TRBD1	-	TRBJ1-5	CASSHKGQGLVLNNQPQHF	TGCGCCAGCAGTCATAAGGGACAGGGTTTGGTTTTGAACAATCAGCCCCAGCATTTT
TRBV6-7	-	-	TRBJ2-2	CASNIIEGTENTGELFF	TGTGCCAGCAACATCATCGAAGGCACAGAGAACACCGGGGAGCTGTTTTTT
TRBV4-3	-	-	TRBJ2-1	CASSQGQGLDEQFF	TGCGCCAGCAGCCAAGGCCAGGGGTTAGATGAGCAGTTCTTC
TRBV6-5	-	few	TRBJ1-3	CASSFGPGIYF	TGTGCCAGCAGTTTCGGGCCCGGAATATATTTT
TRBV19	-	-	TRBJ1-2	CASSPGMSSYGYTF	TGTGCCAGTAGTCCGGGGATGTCGAGCTATGGCTACACCTTC
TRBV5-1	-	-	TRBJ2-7	CASSLVRGGEQYF	TGCGCCAGCAGCTTGGTACGTGGGGGAGAGCAGTACTTC
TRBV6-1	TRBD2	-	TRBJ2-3	CASSELAGGSDTQYF	TGTGCCAGCAGTGAACTAGCGGGAGGCTCAGATACGCAGTATTTT
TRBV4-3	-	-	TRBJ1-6	CASSRTSQGNSPLHF	TGCGCCAGCAGCCGTACGTCCCAGGGGAATTCACCCCTCCACTTT
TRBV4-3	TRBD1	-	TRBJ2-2	CASSQEDRADTGELFF	TGCGCCAGCAGCCAAGAGGACAGGGCGGACACCGGGGAGCTGTTTTTT
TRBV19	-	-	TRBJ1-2	CASTSGNLNYGYTF	TGTGCCAGTACCTCAGGAAATTTAAACTATGGCTACACCTTC
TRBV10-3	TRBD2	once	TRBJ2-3	CAISERGDTDTQYF	TGTGCCATCAGTGAGCGGGGGGACACAGATACGCAGTATTTT
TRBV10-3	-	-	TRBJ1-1	CAISPGVPNTEAFF	TGTGCCATCAGCCCGGGGGTTCCCAACACTGAAGCTTTCTTT
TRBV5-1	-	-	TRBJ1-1	CASSKPDRPNTEAFF	TGCGCCAGCAGCAAACCGGACAGACCGAACACTGAAGCTTTCTTT